The entry below describes one T cell receptor beta chain. Its target is unknown. Germline V gene data show CDR1 as LNHDA and CDR2 as SQIVND (reference sequence). V lost 3 bases to trimming and J lost 3 bases, with 8 bases between them. The CDR3 is made up of 13 amino acids. This sample is drawn from a study of siplizumab effects on memory and regulatory T cells. Study observations and caveats: Major contributors to the alloresponse seemed to be naive T cells, which also appeared more diverse than memory cells. Confirmatory evidence of suppressive function in proliferating siplizumab-culture Tregs was not obtained. Researchers could map only a minor fraction of alloreactive clones to unstimulated subsets. In controls, roughly 25% of mappable alloreactive CD4+ clones were Treg-derived on average, versus roughly 63% with siplizumab.

Method: immunoSEQ multiplex PCR; TCRdb's copy keeps in-frame clones and lacks some. In the table there are over 65,000 clones, around 95% of which are singletons. The chain recombines TRBV19 with TRBJ1-1; tentative D call: TRBD1 (5 bases). This clonotype originated in a human donor in good health. Source material: CD8+ T cells sorted from blood. CDR3 DNA sequence: TGTGCCAGTAGTATCAGCAGGGACACTGAAGCTTTCTTT. Protein: CASSISRDTEAFF.